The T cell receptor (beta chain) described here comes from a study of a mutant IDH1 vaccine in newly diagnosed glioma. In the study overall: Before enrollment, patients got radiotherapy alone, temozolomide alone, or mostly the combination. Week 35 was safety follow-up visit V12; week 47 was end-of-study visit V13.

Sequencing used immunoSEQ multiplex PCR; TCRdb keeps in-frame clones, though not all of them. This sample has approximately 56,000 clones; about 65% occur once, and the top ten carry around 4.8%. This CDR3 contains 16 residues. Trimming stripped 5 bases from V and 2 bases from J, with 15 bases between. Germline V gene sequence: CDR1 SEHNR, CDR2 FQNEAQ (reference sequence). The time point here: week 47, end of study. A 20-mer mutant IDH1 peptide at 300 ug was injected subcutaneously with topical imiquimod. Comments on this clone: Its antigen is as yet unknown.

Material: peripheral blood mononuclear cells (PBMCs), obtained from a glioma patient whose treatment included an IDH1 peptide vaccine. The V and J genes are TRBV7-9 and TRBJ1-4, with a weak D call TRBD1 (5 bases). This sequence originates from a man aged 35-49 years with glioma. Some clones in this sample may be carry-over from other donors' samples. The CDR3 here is CASSHYQTATNEKLFF. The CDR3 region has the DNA TGTGCCAGCAGCCACTACCAGACAGCTACTAATGAAAAACTGTTTTTT. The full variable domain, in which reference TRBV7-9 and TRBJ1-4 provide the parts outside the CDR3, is DTGVSQNPRHKITKRGQNVTFRCDPISEHNRLYWYRQTLGQGPEFLTYFQNEAQLEKSRLLSDRFSAERPKGSFSTLEIQRTEQGDSAMYLCASSHYQTATNEKLFFGSGTQLSVL.